The 5 T cell receptor beta chains listed next were all sequenced from one sample in a study of a mutant IDH1 vaccine in newly diagnosed glioma. Sample time point: week 47, end of study. Each vaccine dose was 300 ug of mutant IDH1 20-mer peptide, with topical imiquimod. No cognate antigen is known for these TCRs. TCRdb keeps only in-frame clones here, not all; method: immunoSEQ multiplex PCR. The data hold about 85,000 clones, with under 90% observed a single time. Sequencing was performed on PBMCs, taken from a glioma patient whose treatment included an IDH1 peptide vaccine. The source of these receptors is a woman aged 45-65 years with glioma.

The chain joins TRBV5-1 to TRBJ2-1; 8 bases agree with TRBD2. V shed 4 bases and J 9 bases; nucleotides not matched to a gene: 18. This CDR3 has 17 amino acids. Germline CDR1 reads SGHRS; CDR2 reads YFSETQ. CDR3 coding DNA: TGCGCCAGCAGCCCTGGGGAGGCGGGAGGACCTGGCGGTGAGCAGTTCTTC. This sequence encodes CASSPGEAGGPGGEQFF.

The rearrangement uses TRBV5-1 and TRBJ2-1; 10 bases fit TRBD2. The CDR3 runs 14 residues. Germline V gives CDR1 SGHRS, CDR2 YFSETQ. Unmatched junction bases numbered 5, after V lost 5 bases and J lost 6 bases. The CDR3 loop is CASRPSGGLNEQFF. The CDR3 nucleotides read TGCGCCAGCAGGCCTAGCGGGGGCCTCAATGAGCAGTTCTTC.

This sequence joins TRBV27 and TRBJ1-5; no clear D gene. Germline V gene data show CDR1 as MNHEY and CDR2 as SMNVEV (reference sequence). Between the trimmed V and J ends, which lost 6 bases and 2 bases, there was a span of 14 bases. The CDR3 runs 15 residues. CDR3 sequence reads: CASSPALSGNQPQHF. The CDR3, as DNA: TGTGCCAGCAGCCCGGCCCTCTCGGGCAATCAGCCCCAGCATTTT.

The rearrangement links TRBV30 to TRBJ2-1; perhaps TRBD1 as D (5 bases). Trimming cost V 5 bases and J 9 bases, with 23 bases left between them. CDR1 and CDR2 from the germline V gene are GTSNPN and SVGIG (reference sequence). This CDR3 contains 15 residues. This CDR3 is CAWGARLRRYGEQFF. CDR3 in DNA: TGTGCCTGGGGGGCCCGGCTGCGGCGGTACGGTGAGCAGTTCTTC.

This sequence joins TRBV7-2 and TRBJ2-7; the match to TRBD2 covers 9 bases. The CDR3 covers 17 residues. Looked up from germline, CDR1 is SGHTA and CDR2 is FQGNSA. Trimming took 1 base from V and 4 from J; bases not matched to a gene: 11. CDR3 DNA: TGTGCCAGCAGCTTAGAAGGGAGCGGGAGGAGCTCATACGAGCAGTACTTC. This translates into CASSLEGSGRSSYEQYF.